The source of this T cell receptor (beta chain) is a study of OX40 agonist ivuxolimab in advanced cancers. Unmatched junction bases numbered 3, after V lost 3 bases and J lost 5 bases. This CDR3 contains 14 residues. Germline V gene sequence: CDR1 SGHVS, CDR2 FQNEAQ. Measured with immunoSEQ multiplex PCR; TCRdb has only the in-frame clones, and not every one. The sample carries 30,000 or so clones, 75% to 90% recorded once. Only a few counts were recorded for this clone. The sequences come from CD4+ or CD8+ T cells sorted from blood, collected in a trial of the OX40 agonist ivuxolimab. This clonotype originated in an adult with an advanced solid tumor such as melanoma, head and neck, liver or kidney cancer. V is TRBV7-8 and J is TRBJ2-1; 8 positions match TRBD2. The chain's CDR3 is CASSFVLADNEQFF. In nucleotides, the CDR3 is TGTGCCAGCAGCTTTGTACTAGCGGACAATGAGCAGTTCTTC.